The 31 T cell receptor beta chains reported below all come from one sample, sequenced in a study of spatial heterogeneity in lung cancer. TCRdb re-called the 5' RACE reads through MiXCR, storing one row per CDR3 protein. The repertoire has about 10,000 distinct CDR3 sequences, under 30% of them found once; the top ten carry 3% to 5%. The time point was: blood at routine non-recurrence follow-up after resection. The sequencing used PBMCs, collected at follow-up. The origin of the receptors is a female donor with early-stage non-small cell lung cancer.

The CDR3 here is CSVSGVLSEQYF. The CDR3 nucleotides read TGCAGCGTCTCCGGGGTTCTATCCGAGCAGTACTTC. The J gene is TRBJ2-7, the V gene TRBV29-1; D may be TRBD2 (5 bases). Germline-derived CDR1 and CDR2 are SQVTM and ANQGSEA. CDR3 length: 12 residues. Trimming stripped 6 bases from V and 6 bases from J, with 15 bases between.

The rearrangement joins TRBV7-2 to TRBJ1-2, with 10 nucleotides matching TRBD1. CDR1 is SGHTA, CDR2 FQGNSA, per germline. This CDR3 has 18 amino acids. Trimming at V came to 2 bases and at J to 12 bases, leaving 21 bases not matched to a gene. The CDR3 coding sequence is TGTGCCAGCAGCTTAACCCCCCTAGGGACAGGGGAATTCCGTAGGAACACCTTC. Amino acids: CASSLTPLGTGEFRRNTF.

This chain joins TRBV10-1 and TRBJ2-1; D is tentatively TRBD1 or TRBD2 (5 bases each). V dropped 6 bases and J dropped 8 bases, with 20 bases sitting between them. Germline V CDR1 and CDR2: WNHNN, SYGVQD (reference sequence). This CDR3 comprises 15 residues. Here the CDR3 DNA reads TGCGCCAGCAGCGGAGAGAGATGGGGGTTCGATGAGCAGTTCTTC. The encoded protein is CASSGERWGFDEQFF.

This clonotype appeared a few times. V and J are TRBV29-1 and TRBJ1-1; D not certain. V lost 5 bases, J lost 1 base, and 8 bases lay in between. Germline CDR1 SQVTM, CDR2 ANQGSEA. This CDR3 has 12 amino acids. The CDR3 nucleotides read TGCAGCGTTAGGTTGGCGAACACTGAAGCTTTCTTT. Protein sequence: CSVRLANTEAFF.

This clonotype was detected only a few times. This chain links TRBV10-3 with TRBJ2-3, with 12 bases fitting TRBD2. Trimming cost V 6 bases and J 6 bases; bases outside gene matches: 4. CDR1 and CDR2 (germline): ENHRY, SYGVKD. The CDR3 length is 14 residues. The CDR3 sequence is CAIRATSGSDTQYF. CDR3 sequence (DNA): TGTGCCATCAGGGCGACTAGCGGGAGCGATACGCAGTATTTT.

V and J are TRBV12-3 or TRBV12-4 and TRBJ2-5; no reliable D call. V was clipped by 6 bases and J by 4 bases, with 12 bases between them. This CDR3 is built from 13 residues. The CDR3 coding sequence is TGTGCCAGCAGACGTGGCTTGCTAGAGACCCAGTACTTC. This gives the protein CASRRGLLETQYF.

This clonotype has just a few counts. The chain couples TRBV7-3 to TRBJ1-1, with 10 bases that match TRBD1. The V segment lost 3 bases and the J segment 2 bases; nucleotides outside the gene matches: 9. CDR1 is SGHTA, CDR2 FQGTGA, per germline. This CDR3 is 17 amino acids long. Here the CDR3 DNA reads TGTGCCAGCAGCTTCTCGGGACAGGGGTCATCCAACACTGAAGCTTTCTTT. Translation gives CASSFSGQGSSNTEAFF. Filled out from reference TRBV7-3 and TRBJ1-1, the complete variable domain reads GAGVSQTPSNKVTEKGKYVELRCDPISGHTALYWYRQSLGQGPEFLIYFQGTGAADDSGLPNDRFFAVRPEGSVSTLKIQRTERGDSAVYLCASSFSGQGSSNTEAFFGQGTRLTVV.

Relative to its sample, this clonotype is medium-sized. V is TRBV3-1 and J is TRBJ1-2; D call uncertain. CDR1 LGHDT and CDR2 YNNKEL come from the germline V gene (reference sequence). Deletions cut 4 bases from V and 3 bases from J, with 15 bases between. The CDR3 extends over 15 amino acids. The CDR3 protein is CASSPAETGHYGYTF. DNA of the CDR3: TGTGCCAGCAGCCCAGCCGAGACTGGACACTATGGCTACACCTTC.

J is TRBJ2-1 and V is TRBV6-6; 7 nucleotides agree with TRBD1. The V segment lost 6 bases and the J segment 1 base; nucleotides outside the gene matches: 0. Germline V lookup: CDR1 MNHNY, CDR2 SVGAGI (reference sequence). CDR3 length equals 13 residues. The chain's CDR3 is CASRTGSYNEQFF. In DNA form, the CDR3 reads TGTGCCAGCAGGACAGGGTCCTACAATGAGCAGTTCTTC.

This chain uses TRBV5-1 with TRBJ2-7, with D possibly TRBD2 on 6 matching bases. The V and J ends lost 2 bases and 5 bases respectively, with 11 bases between them. The CDR3 sequence is 13 residues long. Germline V gene lookup returns CDR1 SGHRS and CDR2 YFSETQ. Here the CDR3 DNA reads TGCGCCAGCAGCTTTGCGGGGTCGGACGAGCAGTACTTC. This gives the protein CASSFAGSDEQYF.

In its sample, this clonotype was seen a few times. The chain recombines TRBV3-1 with TRBJ1-2; 8 nucleotides agree with TRBD1. CDR1 is LGHDT, CDR2 YNNKEL, per germline (reference sequence). The V segment lost 3 bases and the J segment 4 bases; nucleotides outside the gene matches: 7. The CDR3 has 15 residues. The CDR3 nucleotides read TGTGCCAGCAGCCACAGAGGTCAGGGGGCCTATGGCTACACCTTC. It codes for CASSHRGQGAYGYTF.

The chain has TRBV11-1 and TRBJ2-1; 11 bases are a match to TRBD2. Germline V lookup: CDR1 SGHAT, CDR2 FQDESV (reference sequence). This CDR3 spans 15 amino acids. V lost 5 bases, J lost 7 bases, and 7 bases stayed unmatched. CDR3 amino acids: CASSLLTSGMNEQFF. The CDR3 DNA reads as TGTGCCAGCAGCCTCCTGACTAGCGGGATGAATGAGCAGTTCTTC.

This clonotype was recorded a few times. The rearrangement joins TRBV20-1 to TRBJ2-3; either TRBD1 or TRBD2 may supply D (5 bases each). V gave up 0 bases and J gave up 6 bases, with 16 bases separating them. Per the germline V gene, CDR1 is DFQATT and CDR2 is SNEGSKA (reference sequence). The CDR3 contains 15 residues. Here the CDR3 DNA reads TGCAGTGCTAGAGACAGTACAGGCACTAGGGATACGCAGTATTTT. It translates to CSARDSTGTRDTQYF.

The V call is TRBV6-2 or TRBV6-3, the J call TRBJ1-6, with 12 bases aligning to TRBD1. V was clipped by 10 bases and J by 10 bases; unmatched bases: 8. Germline-derived CDR1 and CDR2 are MNHEY and SVGEGT. The CDR3 sequence is 14 residues long. As DNA, the CDR3 is TGTGCCACCACCGGGACAGGGGGCCAGTCACCCCTCCACTTT. Residues: CATTGTGGQSPLHF.

J is TRBJ2-6 and V is TRBV6-2 or TRBV6-3; 8 bases agree with TRBD1. This CDR3 is built from 16 residues. Losses at the gene ends were 0 bases for V and 2 bases for J; bases not matched to a gene: 0. Germline CDR1 reads MNHEY; CDR2 reads SVGEGT. CDR3 in amino acids: CASSYSQGAGANVLTF. DNA for the CDR3: TGTGCCAGCAGTTACTCACAGGGGGCTGGGGCCAACGTCCTGACTTTC.

This clonotype is deemed medium-sized. The CDR3 nucleotides are TGTGCCAGCAGCTTTGTTGAGCTAACTGAAGCTTTCTTT. This sequence encodes CASSFVELTEAFF. This chain links TRBV7-9 with TRBJ1-1; no definite D call. The CDR3 totals 13 residues. Germline V gives CDR1 SEHNR, CDR2 FQNEAQ (reference sequence). V dropped 3 bases and J dropped 5 bases, with 10 bases sitting between them.

The J gene is TRBJ2-5, the V gene TRBV4-2; D gene uncertain. Germline loops: CDR1 LGHNA, CDR2 YNFKEQ. V lost 5 bases and J lost 2, with 9 bases in between. The CDR3 runs to 13 residues. CDR3 in amino acids: CASSKSGQETQYF. CDR3 DNA: TGTGCCAGCAGCAAAAGTGGGCAAGAGACCCAGTACTTC.

This chain connects TRBV18 to TRBJ1-2; D not resolved. Germline assignment: CDR1 KGHSH and CDR2 LQKENI. The V gene lost 2 bases and the J gene lost 8 bases, with 12 bases spanning the gap. The CDR3 contains 13 residues. CDR3 region: CASSPDLRSGYTF. As DNA, the CDR3 is TGTGCCAGCTCACCAGACCTAAGGAGCGGCTACACCTTC. Full variable domain (missing parts from reference TRBV18 and TRBJ1-2): NAGVMQNPRHLVRRRGQEARLRCSPMKGHSHVYWYRQLPEEGLKFMVYLQKENIIDESGMPKERFSAEFPKEGPSILRIQQVVRGDSAAYFCASSPDLRSGYTFGSGTRLTVV.

This clonotype was counted only a few times. This sequence joins TRBV20-1 and TRBJ2-7; 10 positions match TRBD2. This CDR3 has 14 amino acids. Germline loops: CDR1 DFQATT, CDR2 SNEGSKA (reference sequence). With V trimmed by 0 bases and J by 6 bases, 5 bases remained unmatched. For the CDR3, the DNA is TGCAGTGCTAGAGATGCGGGACTAGCGATCGAGCAGTACTTC. It translates to CSARDAGLAIEQYF.

CDR3: CASSISNGNEQFF. CDR3 DNA sequence: TGTGCCAGTAGTATAAGTAACGGCAATGAGCAGTTCTTC. The V gene is TRBV19, the J gene TRBJ2-1; no clear D. The V and J ends lost 2 bases and 6 bases respectively, with 8 bases between them. This CDR3 is built from 13 residues. CDR1 and CDR2 (germline): LNHDA, SQIVND (reference sequence).

Only a few counts were recorded for this clonotype. The chain recombines TRBV29-1 with TRBJ1-1; no reliable D call. Per germline, CDR1 SQVTM and CDR2 ANQGSEA. V lost 4 bases and J 1 base, leaving 13 bases between the germline ends. This CDR3 contains 14 residues. CDR3 loop: CSVGETGWNTEAFF. CDR3 DNA sequence: TGCAGCGTTGGGGAGACGGGATGGAACACTGAAGCTTTCTTT.

The chain joins TRBV9 to TRBJ2-5; 11 bases agree with TRBD2. The CDR3 loop spans 15 amino acids. Losses at the gene ends were 5 bases for V and 4 bases for J; bases not matched to a gene: 7. In germline, CDR1 is SGDLS, CDR2 YYNGEE. The CDR3 nucleotides are TGTGCCAGCAGAATCCTTAGCGGGAGGGGAGAGACCCAGTACTTC. Amino acids: CASRILSGRGETQYF.

Only a few counts were recorded for this clonotype. The chain combines TRBV9 with TRBJ2-2, with unresolved D. The V gene's germline CDR1 is SGDLS and CDR2 YYNGEE. CDR3 size: 15 residues. The V end was cut by 0 bases, the J end by 4 bases, with 10 bases between. This chain's CDR3 is CASSVEGTLTGELFF. The CDR3 coding sequence is TGTGCCAGCAGCGTAGAGGGAACTCTCACCGGGGAGCTGTTTTTT.

This clonotype was observed a few times. V gene TRBV2 combines with J gene TRBJ2-3; 7 nucleotides match TRBD2. Germline values: CDR1 SNHLY, CDR2 FYNNEI. The CDR3 loop spans 17 amino acids. V trimming: 2 bases; J trimming: 0 bases; junction bases outside the gene matches: 8. CDR3 in amino acids: CASSEFGLAASTDTQYF. The CDR3 nucleotides are TGTGCCAGCAGTGAATTTGGGCTAGCGGCTAGCACAGATACGCAGTATTTT.

This clonotype was found a few times. The chain is built from TRBV29-1 and TRBJ1-1; no clear D gene. The germline gives CDR1 SQVTM, CDR2 ANQGSEA. Trimming took 2 bases from V and 1 from J, leaving 11 bases between them. The CDR3 covers 14 residues. CDR3 in DNA: TGCAGCGTTGAACACAGATCTAAGAACACTGAAGCTTTCTTT. Protein sequence: CSVEHRSKNTEAFF. Based on the CDR3 plus reference TRBV29-1 and TRBJ1-1, the full variable domain is SAVISQKPSRDICQRGTSLTIQCQVDSQVTMMFWYRQQPGQSLTLIATANQGSEATYESGFVIDKFPISRPNLTFSTLTVSNMSPEDSSIYLCSVEHRSKNTEAFFGQGTRLTVV.

In this sample, this clonotype turned up a few times. V usage is TRBV11-2 and J usage is TRBJ2-1, with 9 bases fitting TRBD2. This CDR3 comprises 14 residues. Germline values: CDR1 SGHAT, CDR2 FQNNGV. V lost 6 bases to trimming and J lost 7 bases; unmatched junction nucleotides: 7. The chain's CDR3 is CASSIAGAGNEQFF. The CDR3 DNA is TGTGCCAGCAGTATAGCGGGAGCAGGTAATGAGCAGTTCTTC.

The table lists this clonotype with a few counts. The CDR3 protein is CASTLKPPPPANQPQHF. The CDR3 DNA sequence: TGTGCCAGCACCCTGAAACCTCCACCCCCCGCGAATCAGCCCCAGCATTTT. The J gene is TRBJ1-5, the V gene TRBV27; D ambiguous. V was shortened by 7 bases and J by 4 bases, with 23 bases between the two germline ends. Germline loops: CDR1 MNHEY, CDR2 SMNVEV (reference sequence). The CDR3 is 17 residues long.

This clonotype is termed medium-sized. The chain links TRBV12-3 or TRBV12-4 to TRBJ1-1; 7 bases are shared with TRBD1. The junction had 4 bases not matched to a gene; V was cut back by 6 bases and J by 0 bases. This CDR3 comprises 14 residues. The CDR3 DNA reads TGTGCCAGCAGCAGGGGGGGAATGAACACTGAAGCTTTCTTT. The encoded protein is CASSRGGMNTEAFF.

The J gene is TRBJ2-1, the V gene TRBV28, with 7 bases fitting TRBD1. Germline V CDR1 and CDR2: MDHEN, SYDVKM. CDR3 size: 17 residues. V lost 2 bases to trimming and J lost 1 base; unmatched junction nucleotides: 8. The CDR3 spells CASSLPPRTGSYNEQFF. CDR3 bases: TGTGCCAGCAGTTTACCTCCCAGGACAGGATCCTACAATGAGCAGTTCTTC.

This clonotype came up a few times. The chain combines TRBV2 with TRBJ2-1; D is possibly TRBD1 or TRBD2 (6 bases each). The CDR3 totals 15 residues. Germline lookup yields CDR1 SNHLY and CDR2 FYNNEI. V was shortened by 8 bases and J by 6 bases, with 20 bases between the two germline ends. CDR3: CASHTGTVPINEQFF. In DNA, the CDR3 is TGTGCCAGCCACACAGGGACTGTACCTATCAATGAGCAGTTCTTC.

The rearrangement joins TRBV18 to TRBJ2-1; TRBD2 matches 7 bases. The germline V gene has CDR1 KGHSH and CDR2 LQKENI. The CDR3 contains 17 residues. V shed 6 bases and J 0 bases; nucleotides not matched to a gene: 11. DNA for the CDR3: TGTGCCAGCTCCGCCTTATCTGGCGGGAGCTCCTACAATGAGCAGTTCTTC. This translates into CASSALSGGSSYNEQFF.